This is a list of T cell receptor beta chains from one sample in a study of T-cell memory formation after mild COVID-19. In TCRdb, the 5' RACE reads were re-called with MiXCR into one record per CDR3 protein. The sample lists 300,000 to 400,000 distinct CDR3 sequences, around 21% occurring once. The source material was PBMCs or a T cell subset sorted from them (not recorded which). The receptors were sampled from an adult woman who had mild COVID-19 (a few samples of this study predate the infection). Cell type and time point are not known. Both conserved end residues are part of each CDR3. The order of the fields is CDR3 DNA, CDR3 protein, V gene, J gene, D gene, clone size. A D gene is named only where the DNA matches it firmly. Clone size appears in some rows only: once, few, many, or a class for an expanded clone.

CDR3nt: TGTGCCACCAGTGGCGCTCCTAACGCCGGGGAGCTGTTTTTT
CDR3aa: CATSGAPNAGELFF
v_gene: TRBV24-1
j_gene: TRBJ2-2
d_gene: .
abundance: many

CDR3nt: TGCGCCAGCAGTCAATCTGAAGGGGCCTATGAAACCTACGAGCAGTACTTC
CDR3aa: CASSQSEGAYETYEQYF
v_gene: TRBV23-1
j_gene: TRBJ2-7
d_gene: .
abundance: .

CDR3nt: TGTGCCACCAGATCTAAGGACAGGAACGGGTACAATGAGCAGTTCTTC
CDR3aa: CATRSKDRNGYNEQFF
v_gene: TRBV24-1
j_gene: TRBJ2-1
d_gene: TRBD1
abundance: few

CDR3nt: TGTGCCAGCAGAAAGGGCACCTATGGCTACACCTTC
CDR3aa: CASRKGTYGYTF
v_gene: TRBV6-5
j_gene: TRBJ1-2
d_gene: .
abundance: .

CDR3nt: TGTGCCATCAGTTTTCCGGAAAATAGCACAGATACGCAGTATTTT
CDR3aa: CAISFPENSTDTQYF
v_gene: TRBV10-3
j_gene: TRBJ2-3
d_gene: .
abundance: .

CDR3nt: TGTGCCACCAGTGTTCCAGACTATGGCTACACCTTC
CDR3aa: CATSVPDYGYTF
v_gene: TRBV24-1
j_gene: TRBJ1-2
d_gene: .
abundance: .

CDR3nt: TGTGCCATCAGCCCAGGGGGCCGGTACCAAGAGACCCAGTACTTC
CDR3aa: CAISPGGRYQETQYF
v_gene: TRBV10-3
j_gene: TRBJ2-5
d_gene: TRBD1
abundance: few

CDR3nt: TGTGCCAGCAGCTTAGATCCGACAGCCCATGGCTACACCTTC
CDR3aa: CASSLDPTAHGYTF
v_gene: TRBV7-9
j_gene: TRBJ1-2
d_gene: .
abundance: .

CDR3nt: TGTGCCAGCAGCGGACGGGACTACCAGTACCAAGAGACCCAGTACTTC
CDR3aa: CASSGRDYQYQETQYF
v_gene: TRBV3-1
j_gene: TRBJ2-5
d_gene: TRBD2
abundance: few

CDR3nt: TGTGCCAGCAGCTTCAGCCCTAGCACAGATACGCAGTATTTT
CDR3aa: CASSFSPSTDTQYF
v_gene: TRBV7-2
j_gene: TRBJ2-3
d_gene: .
abundance: .

CDR3nt: TGTGCCAGCACCCTGGGCCCCCTTGGGCGAGATACGCAGTATTTT
CDR3aa: CASTLGPLGRDTQYF
v_gene: TRBV12-3/TRBV12-4
j_gene: TRBJ2-3
d_gene: .
abundance: .

CDR3nt: TGCGCCAGCAGCCATTCATGGGGGGGACAGAGCTCCTATAATTCACCCCTCCACTTT
CDR3aa: CASSHSWGGQSSYNSPLHF
v_gene: TRBV4-1
j_gene: TRBJ1-6
d_gene: TRBD1
abundance: few

CDR3nt: TGTGCCAGCAGCTTAGTGGACAGGGCGGATGGCTACACCTTC
CDR3aa: CASSLVDRADGYTF
v_gene: TRBV7-9
j_gene: TRBJ1-2
d_gene: TRBD1
abundance: .

CDR3nt: TGTGCCAGCAGTGCCACACTTCGAGGGAATGAGCAGTTCTTC
CDR3aa: CASSATLRGNEQFF
v_gene: TRBV6-4
j_gene: TRBJ2-1
d_gene: .
abundance: .

CDR3nt: TGTGCCAGCAGCTCCAACAGGCAGACCTACAATGAGCAGTTCTTC
CDR3aa: CASSSNRQTYNEQFF
v_gene: TRBV7-3
j_gene: TRBJ2-1
d_gene: .
abundance: .

CDR3nt: TGCAGCGTTGAAGATGAGGTTCCCACCTACGAGCAGTACTTC
CDR3aa: CSVEDEVPTYEQYF
v_gene: TRBV29-1
j_gene: TRBJ2-7
d_gene: .
abundance: .

CDR3nt: TGTGCCAGCAGCTTAGCAGGGAGTTTTGGGGCCAACGTCCTGACTTTC
CDR3aa: CASSLAGSFGANVLTF
v_gene: TRBV7-2
j_gene: TRBJ2-6
d_gene: .
abundance: few

CDR3nt: TGTGCCAGCAGGAAGGCGGGAGGTGTAGATACGCAGTATTTT
CDR3aa: CASRKAGGVDTQYF
v_gene: TRBV5-6
j_gene: TRBJ2-3
d_gene: TRBD2
abundance: .

CDR3nt: TGTGCCAGCAGCTGGGGACAGGAGCAGTTCTTC
CDR3aa: CASSWGQEQFF
v_gene: TRBV5-5
j_gene: TRBJ2-1
d_gene: TRBD1
abundance: few

CDR3nt: TGTGCCAGCAGCTTCTCGGGACACCGAAACACTGAAGCTTTCTTT
CDR3aa: CASSFSGHRNTEAFF
v_gene: TRBV7-9
j_gene: TRBJ1-1
d_gene: .
abundance: .

CDR3nt: TGTGCCAGCAGCCCGAGGGACCTCCTGGGGGGCACTGAAGCTTTCTTT
CDR3aa: CASSPRDLLGGTEAFF
v_gene: TRBV7-8
j_gene: TRBJ1-1
d_gene: .
abundance: .

CDR3nt: TGTGCCAGCAGGTCCCCAATACAGAAGAACTATGGCTACACCTTC
CDR3aa: CASRSPIQKNYGYTF
v_gene: TRBV27
j_gene: TRBJ1-2
d_gene: .
abundance: .

CDR3nt: TGCGCCAGCAGCTTCGCGGGGCTCGACACAGATACGCAGTATTTT
CDR3aa: CASSFAGLDTDTQYF
v_gene: TRBV5-1
j_gene: TRBJ2-3
d_gene: .
abundance: .

CDR3nt: TGTGCCGCGAAACTAGGGGTCGCGGACACTGAAGCTTTCTTT
CDR3aa: CAAKLGVADTEAFF
v_gene: TRBV27
j_gene: TRBJ1-1
d_gene: .
abundance: .

CDR3nt: TGTGCCAGCAGTTTTGATTGGGGGGGCAATCAGCCCCAGCATTTT
CDR3aa: CASSFDWGGNQPQHF
v_gene: TRBV12-3/TRBV12-4
j_gene: TRBJ1-5
d_gene: .
abundance: .

CDR3nt: TGCGCCAGCAGCCAAGAGGGTTATGGGGGCGGCAGAGAAGCTTTCTTT
CDR3aa: CASSQEGYGGGREAFF
v_gene: TRBV4-1
j_gene: TRBJ1-1
d_gene: .
abundance: few

CDR3nt: TGCGCCAGCAGGGGAGAGTCAGGAGTACCAGAAGAGACCCAGTACTTC
CDR3aa: CASRGESGVPEETQYF
v_gene: TRBV5-1
j_gene: TRBJ2-5
d_gene: .
abundance: few

CDR3nt: TGTGCCAGCAGTTACTTCGCAGGGACTGGAAACACCATATATTTT
CDR3aa: CASSYFAGTGNTIYF
v_gene: TRBV6-5
j_gene: TRBJ1-3
d_gene: .
abundance: .

CDR3nt: TGTGCCAGCAGCCTCGGGACAGGGACGAGGGACGATGAGCAGTTCTTC
CDR3aa: CASSLGTGTRDDEQFF
v_gene: TRBV11-1
j_gene: TRBJ2-1
d_gene: TRBD1
abundance: .

CDR3nt: TGCAGCGTTGTGATGTTTGCAGGAACGAACACTGAAGCTTTCTTT
CDR3aa: CSVVMFAGTNTEAFF
v_gene: TRBV29-1
j_gene: TRBJ1-1
d_gene: .
abundance: few

CDR3nt: TGTGCCAGCAGCAAAACTAGCGGCCATTACGCCGGGGAGCTGTTTTTT
CDR3aa: CASSKTSGHYAGELFF
v_gene: TRBV11-3
j_gene: TRBJ2-2
d_gene: TRBD2
abundance: .

CDR3nt: TGTGCCAGCAGTTTTGACAGGGGTGGCAATCAGCCCCAGCATTTT
CDR3aa: CASSFDRGGNQPQHF
v_gene: TRBV12-3/TRBV12-4
j_gene: TRBJ1-5
d_gene: TRBD1
abundance: .

CDR3nt: TGTGCCAGCAGCCAAGCTCAAGAGACCCAGTACTTC
CDR3aa: CASSQAQETQYF
v_gene: TRBV4-2
j_gene: TRBJ2-5
d_gene: .
abundance: many

CDR3nt: TGTGCCAGCAGCGTCGCCGGGACAGCGGTCACCGGGGAGCTGTTTTTT
CDR3aa: CASSVAGTAVTGELFF
v_gene: TRBV9
j_gene: TRBJ2-2
d_gene: TRBD1
abundance: .

CDR3nt: TGTGCCAGCAGCAGGACTAGCGGGAGGGTCTACGAGCAGTACTTC
CDR3aa: CASSRTSGRVYEQYF
v_gene: TRBV12-3/TRBV12-4
j_gene: TRBJ2-7
d_gene: TRBD2
abundance: many